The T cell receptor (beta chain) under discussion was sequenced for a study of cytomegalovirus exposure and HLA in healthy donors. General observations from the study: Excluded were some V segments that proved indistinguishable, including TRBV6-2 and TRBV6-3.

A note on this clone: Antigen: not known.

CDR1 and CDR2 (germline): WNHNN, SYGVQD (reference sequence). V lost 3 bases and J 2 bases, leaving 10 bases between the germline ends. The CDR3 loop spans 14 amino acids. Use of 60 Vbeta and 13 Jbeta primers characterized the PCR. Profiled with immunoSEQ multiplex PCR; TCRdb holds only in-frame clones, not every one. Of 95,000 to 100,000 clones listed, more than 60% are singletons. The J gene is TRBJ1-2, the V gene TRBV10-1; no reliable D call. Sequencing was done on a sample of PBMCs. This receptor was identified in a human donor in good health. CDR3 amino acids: CASSDGGENYGYTF. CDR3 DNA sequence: TGCGCCAGCAGTGATGGCGGCGAAAACTATGGCTACACCTTC.